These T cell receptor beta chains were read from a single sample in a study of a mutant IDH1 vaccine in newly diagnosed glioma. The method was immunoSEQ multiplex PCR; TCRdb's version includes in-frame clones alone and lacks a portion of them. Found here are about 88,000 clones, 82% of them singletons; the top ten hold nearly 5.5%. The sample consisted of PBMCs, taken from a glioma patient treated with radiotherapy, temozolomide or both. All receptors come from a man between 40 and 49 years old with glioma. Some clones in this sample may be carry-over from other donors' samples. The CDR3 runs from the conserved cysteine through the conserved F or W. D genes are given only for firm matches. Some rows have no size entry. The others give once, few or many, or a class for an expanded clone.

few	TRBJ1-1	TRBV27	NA	TGTGCCAGCGGGGGACAACGAGGCACTGAAGCTTTCTTT	CASGGQRGTEAFF
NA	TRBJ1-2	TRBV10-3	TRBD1	TGTGCCATCAGTGATCCTGGGGACAGCCACTACTATGGCTACACCTTC	CAISDPGDSHYYGYTF
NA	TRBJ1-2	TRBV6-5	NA	TGTGCCAGCAGTTACGGGGGACAATATGGCTACACCTTC	CASSYGGQYGYTF
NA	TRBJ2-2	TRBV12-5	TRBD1	TGTGCTAGTGGTTTGAGACAGGGGGGCACCGGGGAGCTGTTTTTT	CASGLRQGGTGELFF
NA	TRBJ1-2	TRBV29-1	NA	TGCAGCGTTGTCGGGGGGGGGCTTTATGGCTACACCTTC	CSVVGGGLYGYTF
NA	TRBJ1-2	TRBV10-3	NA	TGTGCCATCAGTACAGGGCCGAACTATGGCTACACCTTC	CAISTGPNYGYTF
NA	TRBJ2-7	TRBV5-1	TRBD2	TGCGCCAGCAGCTTGGTCGCTAGCGGGGCCTCCTACGAGCAGTACTTC	CASSLVASGASYEQYF
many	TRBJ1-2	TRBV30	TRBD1	TGTGCTTCGGACAGGGGGCTTGGCTACACCTTC	CASDRGLGYTF
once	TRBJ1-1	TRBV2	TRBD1	TGTGCCAGCAGTGTCTGGGACAGGGGGTTCCGGAACACTGAAGCTTTCTTT	CASSVWDRGFRNTEAFF
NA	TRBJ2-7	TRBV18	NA	TGTGCCAGCTCACCCGGACAGTCCAACTACGAGCAGTACTTC	CASSPGQSNYEQYF
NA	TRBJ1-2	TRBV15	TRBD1	TGTGCCACCAGCGTACCCCGGGACAGCATTTCCTATGGCTACACCTTC	CATSVPRDSISYGYTF
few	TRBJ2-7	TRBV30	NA	TGTGCCTGGAGTGTAAGAAGGGCAGTAAGGTCCTACGAGCAGTACTTC	CAWSVRRAVRSYEQYF
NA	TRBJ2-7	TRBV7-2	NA	TGTGCCAGCAGCGTTCGGACATTGCGCGAGCAGTACTTC	CASSVRTLREQYF
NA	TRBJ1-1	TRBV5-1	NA	TGCGCCAGCAGTGAGGGGCGGGGAACTGAAGCTTTCTTT	CASSEGRGTEAFF
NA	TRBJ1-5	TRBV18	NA	TGTGCCAGCTCACCACAAGGGCAGGGCAATCAGCCCCAGCATTTT	CASSPQGQGNQPQHF
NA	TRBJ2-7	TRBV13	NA	TGTGCCAGCAGCCCGGACAGAACCTCCTACGAGCAGTACTTC	CASSPDRTSYEQYF
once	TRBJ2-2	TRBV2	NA	TGTGCCAGCAGTGAAATAGCACCCTTACCCCTGAACACCGGGGAGCTGTTTTTT	CASSEIAPLPLNTGELFF
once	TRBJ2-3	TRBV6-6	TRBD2	TGTGCCAGCCGCAACCTAGCGGGGTATGGTACGCAGTATTTT	CASRNLAGYGTQYF
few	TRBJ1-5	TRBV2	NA	TGTGCCAGCAGCCGGACGCATTCGTTAAATCAGCCCCAGCATTTT	CASSRTHSLNQPQHF
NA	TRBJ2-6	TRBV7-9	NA	TGTGCCAGCAGCTTCGGGAGCTCTGGGGCCAACGTCCTGACTTTC	CASSFGSSGANVLTF
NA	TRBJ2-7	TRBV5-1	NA	TGCGCCAGCAGCTTGTCAGGGATCGACGAGCAGTACTTC	CASSLSGIDEQYF
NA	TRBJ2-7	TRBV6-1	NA	TGTGCCAGCAGTGATAGGGTCCAACTGCCGTACTTC	CASSDRVQLPYF
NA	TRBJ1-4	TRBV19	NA	TGTGCCAGTAGCGCCGAGACAGTATCAAAACTGTTTTTT	CASSAETVSKLFF
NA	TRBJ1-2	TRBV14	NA	TGTGCCAGCAGCCAAGAATGGGGAGGCTATGGCTACACCTTC	CASSQEWGGYGYTF
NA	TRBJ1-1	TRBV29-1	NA	TGCAGCGTTAGACAGAACACTGAAGCTTTCTTT	CSVRQNTEAFF
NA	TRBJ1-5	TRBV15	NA	TGTGCCACCAGCAGAGATGATGGGGGACCCAATCAGCCCCAGCATTTT	CATSRDDGGPNQPQHF
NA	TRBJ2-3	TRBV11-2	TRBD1	TGTGCCAGCAGCGATCGGTCCAGGGGGCTGCGAACAGATACGCAGTATTTT	CASSDRSRGLRTDTQYF
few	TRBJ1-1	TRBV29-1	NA	TGCAGCGTTGGAGGGGCGGCCACTGAAGCTTTCTTT	CSVGGAATEAFF
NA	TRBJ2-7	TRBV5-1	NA	TGCGCCAGCAGCTTGAGGTCCGCTTACCTCTCCTACGAGCAGTACTTC	CASSLRSAYLSYEQYF
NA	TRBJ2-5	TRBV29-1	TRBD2	TGCAGCGTTGCGGGACTAGCGGTCCAAGAGACCCAGTACTTC	CSVAGLAVQETQYF
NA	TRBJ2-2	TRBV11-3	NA	TGTGCCAGCAGCCCAGGACAGCTAGACACCGGGGAGCTGTTTTTT	CASSPGQLDTGELFF